Listed below are T cell receptor beta chains from one sample, sequenced in a study of cytomegalovirus exposure and HLA in healthy donors. TCRdb's copy holds only in-frame clones and misses some; the assay was immunoSEQ multiplex PCR. The sample contains 190,000 or so clones, over 80% of which appear only once. The source material was PBMCs. Receptors originate from a man between 50 and 59 years old in good health and CMV-seronegative. The CDR3 runs from the conserved cysteine through the conserved F or W. The D gene is left open where the match is weak. Clone size appears in some rows only: once, few, many, or a class for an expanded clone.

clone_size | d_call | j_call | v_call | cdr3_aa | cdr3_nt
. | . | TRBJ1-5 | TRBV6-5 | CASHMAENQPQHF | TGTGCCAGCCACATGGCAGAAAATCAGCCCCAGCATTTT
. | TRBD2 | TRBJ2-1 | TRBV4-2 | CASSLGVAGGYNEQFF | TGTGCCAGCAGCCTGGGGGTAGCGGGAGGGTACAATGAGCAGTTCTTC
. | TRBD1 | TRBJ2-1 | TRBV11-3 | CASSSTGLGYNEQFF | TGTGCCAGCAGCTCGACAGGGCTTGGGTACAATGAGCAGTTCTTC
. | . | TRBJ2-2 | TRBV6-6 | CASSPDRNTGELFF | TGTGCCAGCAGCCCAGACAGAAACACCGGGGAGCTGTTTTTT
. | . | TRBJ1-3 | TRBV4-1 | CASSQGGGVSGNTIYF | TGCGCCAGCAGCCAAGGCGGGGGGGTGTCTGGAAACACCATATATTTT
. | TRBD2 | TRBJ2-1 | TRBV5-6 | CASSLGTSGIEQFF | TGTGCCAGCAGCTTAGGGACTAGCGGGATAGAGCAGTTCTTC
few | TRBD1 | TRBJ1-1 | TRBV4-2 | CASSPFYRDRPRAFF | TGTGCCAGCAGCCCATTTTACCGGGACAGGCCGCGAGCTTTCTTT
. | TRBD1 | TRBJ2-5 | TRBV25-1 | CASSDTPGQGLETQYF | TGTGCCAGCAGTGATACCCCGGGACAGGGGTTGGAGACCCAGTACTTC
. | . | TRBJ1-6 | TRBV19 | CASSRGDDNSPLHF | TGTGCCAGCTCGCGGGGTGACGACAATTCACCCCTCCACTTT
. | . | TRBJ2-7 | TRBV7-2 | CASSANRAGQYF | TGTGCCAGCAGCGCAAACAGGGCAGGGCAGTACTTC
. | . | TRBJ2-2 | TRBV19 | CAANSQRVNTGELFF | TGTGCGGCAAACTCCCAGCGGGTGAACACCGGGGAGCTGTTTTTT
. | TRBD1 | TRBJ1-2 | TRBV7-9 | CASSLPWTGGSLTF | TGTGCCAGCAGCCTCCCGTGGACAGGGGGCTCACTTACCTTC
. | . | TRBJ1-5 | TRBV19 | CASSIRPYSDQPQHF | TGTGCCAGTAGTATTCGACCCTACAGTGATCAGCCCCAGCATTTT
. | TRBD1 | TRBJ2-5 | TRBV7-9 | CASSRQGGETQYF | TGTGCCAGCAGCAGACAGGGCGGAGAGACCCAGTACTTC
. | TRBD2 | TRBJ2-7 | TRBV7-2 | CASSPGSGGRDEQYF | TGTGCCAGCAGCCCCGGCTCGGGCGGGAGAGACGAGCAGTACTTC
few | . | TRBJ1-1 | TRBV5-4 | CASSLGGVNTEAFF | TGTGCCAGCAGCTTGGGGGGGGTTAACACTGAAGCTTTCTTT
. | TRBD2 | TRBJ2-7 | TRBV7-9 | CASNLNGGGSEQYF | TGTGCCAGCAACCTAAATGGGGGGGGGAGCGAGCAGTACTTC
. | TRBD2 | TRBJ2-5 | TRBV5-1 | CASSQGTSGRRETQYF | TGCGCCAGCAGCCAGGGGACTAGCGGGAGAAGAGAGACCCAGTACTTC